This TCR beta chain is from a study of blood T cell repertoires in COVID-19 (dated by TCRdb to 2018 to 2021). For context, the study as a whole: The collaborator samples originated in the United States, Italy and Spain and spanned the acute and convalescent phases of COVID-19. Subjects who had been exposed to COVID-19, were actively infected with it, or had recovered from it provided the deeply sampled blood TCRbeta repertoires that made up the dataset. The samples were drawn from the first 160 participants of the ongoing ImmuneRACE study and from about 1,200 subjects provided by 6 global collaborators. The material from the prospective study consisted of cDNA or gDNA derived from T cells, B-cell-depleted T cells, or PBMCs. Where available, HLA class I and class II types were obtained from metadata supplied by the sample provider rather than from assay-based typing. The sample metadata nearly always contained a de-identified subject ID, COVID-19 status, age in years and sex. The repertoires were released in a freely available public database meant as a resource for research on the immune response to SARS-CoV-2. General conclusions and limits of the study: Clinical and demographic metadata were provided uncurated, with the amount varying by source and participant.

Of note for this clone: Its antigen target is currently unknown. No base-level quality is on record; no much larger clone is a single base apart.

TCRbeta CDR3 regions were amplified from genomic DNA by means of the immunoSEQ Assay, a bias-controlled multiplex PCR. The original methods were these. Within the assay, amplification of reference gene primers was used to estimate how many nucleated cells each sample contained. Sequence reads were collapsed and filtered to measure the absolute abundance of every unique TCRbeta CDR3 rearrangement. For each sample, productive Simpson clonality was calculated as the square root of Simpson's diversity index over productive rearrangements. This immuneACCESS table, as held by TCRdb, lists in-frame sequences with V and J called but not all clones. Of the missing ones, under half trace to an unresolved V gene in checked studies; the others have no known cause. From that table come the V and J calls and clone size; the DNA was used to work out D and trimming. The sample table shows 55,000 to 70,000 clones, and 87% are seen once. The ten most abundant clones make up approximately 7% of the sample.

The collaborating institutions used their own protocols to collect whole blood in K2EDTA tubes. For TCRbeta analysis, collaborators shipped samples in one of three forms: frozen whole blood, isolated PBMCs, or DNA extracted from either of those sample types. The sample consisted of peripheral blood. The source is a man aged 60-69 years with acute or convalescent COVID-19.

The DNA is TGCGCCAGCAGCCAAATTGCAGCGGGGACCAATGAGCAGTTCTTC. Protein translation: CASSQIAAGTNEQFF. The sequence links TRBV4-3 to TRBJ2-1; 7 central bases correspond to TRBD2. The CDR3 starts with the cysteine, ends with the phenylalanine, and has 15 residues. The entry retains the CDR3 DNA only, 45 bases that are in frame from base 1. Reading the germline V gene gives CDR1 LGHNA and CDR2 YSLEER. At the junction V is shortened by 2 bases and J by 6 bases; bases outside the gene matches: 7.